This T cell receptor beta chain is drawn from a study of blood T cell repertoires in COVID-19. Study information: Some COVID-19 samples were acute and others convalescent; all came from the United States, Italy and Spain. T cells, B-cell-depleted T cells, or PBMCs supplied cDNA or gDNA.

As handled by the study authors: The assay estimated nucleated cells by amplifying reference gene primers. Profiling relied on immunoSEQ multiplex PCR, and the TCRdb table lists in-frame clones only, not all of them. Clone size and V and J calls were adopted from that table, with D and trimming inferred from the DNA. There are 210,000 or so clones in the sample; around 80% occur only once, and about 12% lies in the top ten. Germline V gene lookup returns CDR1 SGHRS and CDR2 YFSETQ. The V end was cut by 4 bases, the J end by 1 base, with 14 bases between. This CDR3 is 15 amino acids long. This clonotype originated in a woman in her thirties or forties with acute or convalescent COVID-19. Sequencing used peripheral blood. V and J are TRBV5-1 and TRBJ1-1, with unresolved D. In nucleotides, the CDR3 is TGCGCCAGCAGCCAGGTCCGGATAGGGAACACTGAAGCTTTCTTT. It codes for CASSQVRIGNTEAFF.